The 24 T cell receptor beta chains below all came from one sample that was sequenced in a study of cytotoxic CD8 clonotypes in ibrutinib-treated CLL (dated by TCRdb to the early 2020s). The time point tag for this specimen amounts to: around 25 months on ibrutinib. Libraries were built with the immunoSEQ multiplex PCR assay. TCRdb's version of the immuneACCESS table is confined to in-frame rearrangements and falls short of the full clone set. An unresolved V gene accounts for under half of the shortfall where checked; the remainder is of unknown origin. This sample holds over 100,000 clones; approximately 58% were observed only once. The biggest ten clones account for 37% of the sample. The specimen comprised PBMCs, sampled after 24 months of ibrutinib treatment. The receptors were sampled from a human donor with chronic lymphocytic leukemia.

The chain is built from TRBV7-3 and TRBJ2-3; maybe TRBD1 (6 bases). The V end lost 5 bases, the J end lost 2 bases, and 11 bases lay between the germline ends. Germline loops: CDR1 SGHTA, CDR2 FQGTGA. This CDR3 has 14 amino acids. The CDR3 DNA sequence: TGTGCCAGCAGCCTCCAGGGGTACACAGATACGCAGTATTTT. This sequence encodes CASSLQGYTDTQYF. The entire variable domain, with the rest obtained from reference TRBV7-3 and TRBJ2-3, is as follows: GAGVSQTPSNKVTEKGKYVELRCDPISGHTALYWYRQSLGQGPEFLIYFQGTGAADDSGLPNDRFFAVRPEGSVSTLKIQRTERGDSAVYLCASSLQGYTDTQYFGPGTRLTVL.

The chain uses TRBV4-2 and TRBJ2-7, with 9 bases lining up with TRBD2. From germline, CDR1 is LGHNA and CDR2 YNFKEQ. The trim removed 0 bases at V and 3 bases at J, leaving 12 bases unmatched. The CDR3 consists of 18 residues. CDR3 in DNA: TGTGCCAGCAGCCAAGAACGACGCCCGGGTAGCGGGGGCTACGAGCAGTACTTC. Amino acids: CASSQERRPGSGGYEQYF.

V is TRBV2 and J is TRBJ1-2; 10 positions agree with TRBD1. The CDR3 length is 14 residues. Germline V gives CDR1 SNHLY, CDR2 FYNNEI. After removal of 5 bases from V and 6 bases from J, the junction contained 6 bases not matched to a gene. The CDR3 coding sequence is TGTGCCAGCAGTTTCGATGGACAGGGGGATGGCTACACCTTC. Amino acids: CASSFDGQGDGYTF.

The chain employs TRBV9 and TRBJ1-5, with 8 bases matching TRBD1. Trimming at V came to 6 bases and at J to 0 bases, leaving 11 bases not matched to a gene. The CDR3 covers 17 residues. CDR1 and CDR2 (germline): SGDLS, YYNGEE. CDR3 sequence reads: CASTPRGQEYSNQPQHF. DNA of the CDR3: TGTGCCAGCACGCCCCGGGGACAGGAATATAGCAATCAGCCCCAGCATTTT.

This clone turned up a few times. The rearrangement uses TRBV15 and TRBJ1-1; D remains ambiguous. Per the germline V gene, CDR1 is LNHNV and CDR2 is YYDKDF (reference sequence). Trimming removed 6 bases at V and 3 bases at J, with 14 bases between. The CDR3 is 14 amino acids. CDR3 in DNA: TGTGCCACCAGTAGCGGGTTTGCCGACACTGAAGCTTTCTTT. Translated, it gives CATSSGFADTEAFF. Full variable domain (rest looked up from reference TRBV15 and TRBJ1-1): DAMVIQNPRYQVTQFGKPVTLSCSQTLNHNVMYWYQQKSSQAPKLLFHYYDKDFNNEADTPDNFQSRRPNTSFCFLDIRSPGLGDTAMYLCATSSGFADTEAFFGQGTRLTVV.

This clone turned up a few times. CDR3 loop: CASSLRGQRFSEQYF. The DNA of the CDR3 is TGTGCCAGCAGCTTACGTGGACAGCGGTTCTCCGAGCAGTACTTC. The rearrangement links TRBV7-2 to TRBJ2-7; D might be TRBD1 (6 bases). V was cut by 2 bases and J by 6 bases, with 17 bases left in between. The CDR3 sequence is 15 residues long. Per germline, CDR1 SGHTA and CDR2 FQGNSA. Supplemented by reference TRBV7-2 and TRBJ2-7, the full variable domain reads GAGVSQSPSNKVTEKGKDVELRCDPISGHTALYWYRQSLGQGLEFLIYFQGNSAPDKSGLPSDRFSAERTGGSVSTLTIQRTQQEDSAVYLCASSLRGQRFSEQYFGPGTRLTVT.

The chain has TRBV11-3 and TRBJ2-7; 9 bases match TRBD1. Germline values: CDR1 SGHNT, CDR2 YENEEA. The CDR3 is 15 residues long. V was pared by 3 bases and J by 0 bases, with 3 bases of the junction left unmatched. The CDR3, as DNA: TGTGCCAGCAGCTTCGGGACAGGGCCCTCCTACGAGCAGTACTTC. Protein product: CASSFGTGPSYEQYF.

The chain combines TRBV27 with TRBJ1-2, with D possibly TRBD1 on 6 matching bases. V lost 8 bases to trimming and J lost 3 bases, with 13 bases between them. This CDR3 region has 13 residues. CDR1 is MNHEY, CDR2 SMNVEV, per germline (reference sequence). The DNA for the CDR3 is TGTGCCAGCGGGAGGGGGAGGCACTATGGCTACACCTTC. Protein sequence: CASGRGRHYGYTF.

The chain combines TRBV29-1 with TRBJ2-3; 9 nucleotides align to TRBD2. V shed 3 bases and J 1 base; nucleotides not matched to a gene: 5. The CDR3 totals 15 residues. Germline V gene lookup returns CDR1 SQVTM and CDR2 ANQGSEA. CDR3 nucleotides: TGCAGCGTTGAGAGATTAGCGGGGGGCACAGATACGCAGTATTTT. It encodes CSVERLAGGTDTQYF.

The chain employs TRBV6-5 and TRBJ2-7; D gene unclear. This CDR3 spans 13 amino acids. With 6 bases removed from V and 3 bases from J, the gap between germline ends came to 12 bases. Looked up from germline, CDR1 is MNHEY and CDR2 is SVGAGI. DNA of the CDR3: TGTGCCAGCAGGAACGGACGTTACTACGAGCAGTACTTC. It translates to CASRNGRYYEQYF.

The chain carries TRBV7-2 and TRBJ2-5; D is undetermined. The CDR3 runs 14 residues. The germline V gene has CDR1 SGHTA and CDR2 FQGNSA. V was pared by 5 bases and J by 3 bases, with 13 bases between. This CDR3 reads CASSLAAIEETQYF. Here the CDR3 DNA reads TGTGCCAGCAGCCTCGCGGCTATCGAAGAGACCCAGTACTTC.

CDR3 residues: CASSKDGGGYGYTF. DNA of the CDR3: TGTGCCAGCAGCAAAGATGGAGGGGGCTATGGCTACACCTTC. J is TRBJ1-2 and V is TRBV21-1. TRBV21-1 is given as a pseudogene. The CDR3 has 14 residues.

The rearrangement joins TRBV18 to TRBJ2-3; the D gene could be TRBD1 or TRBD2 (5 bases each). V was shortened by 2 bases and J by 4 bases, with 13 bases between the two germline ends. Germline CDR1 KGHSH, CDR2 LQKENI. CDR3 length equals 15 residues. The CDR3 nucleotides read TGTGCCAGCTCACCAAGTCAGCAGGGACCAGATACGCAGTATTTT. Translated: CASSPSQQGPDTQYF.

The chain uses TRBV18 and TRBJ2-2; TRBD2 agrees at 8 bases. The CDR3 runs to 17 residues. From germline, CDR1 is KGHSH and CDR2 LQKENI. Trimming took 0 bases from V and 3 from J; bases not matched to a gene: 6. The CDR3 DNA reads TGTGCCAGCTCACCACCAATGACTAGCGCGTACACCGGGGAGCTGTTTTTT. Its protein is CASSPPMTSAYTGELFF.

This rearrangement joins TRBV5-6 to TRBJ2-1; 8 bases are shared with TRBD1. The V and J ends lost 4 bases and 4 bases, in that order; junction bases with no gene match: 7. The CDR3 totals 15 residues. Looked up from germline, CDR1 is SGHDT and CDR2 is YYEEEE. CDR3 sequence reads: CASSPMDRDYNEQFF. Written as DNA, the CDR3 is TGTGCCAGCAGCCCCATGGACAGGGATTACAATGAGCAGTTCTTC.

This clone appeared a few times. The genes are TRBV7-2 and TRBJ2-3, with 8 bases that match TRBD1. CDR1 is SGHTA, CDR2 FQGNSA, per germline. V trimming: 6 bases; J trimming: 6 bases; junction bases outside the gene matches: 11. The CDR3 length is 15 residues. Here the CDR3 DNA reads TGTGCCAGCAGTCAGGGACAGGTCCTAGGGGATACGCAGTATTTT. This encodes CASSQGQVLGDTQYF.

This clone was seen a handful of times. V gene TRBV27 combines with J gene TRBJ2-7, with TRBD1 matching over 8 bases. Germline assignment: CDR1 MNHEY and CDR2 SMNVEV (reference sequence). This CDR3 is built from 14 residues. V shed 5 bases and J 7 bases; nucleotides not matched to a gene: 10. This CDR3 is CASSIRGPAGEQYF. CDR3 DNA: TGTGCCAGCAGTATCAGGGGGCCGGCGGGGGAGCAGTACTTC.

This clone appeared a few times. The V and J genes are TRBV6-1 and TRBJ2-1; D gene unclear. This CDR3 has 13 residues. The germline gives CDR1 MNHNS, CDR2 SASEGT. V lost 3 bases and J lost 5, with 8 bases in between. The CDR3, as DNA: TGTGCCAGCAGTGAGAATAGGGACAATGAGCAGTTCTTC. Protein sequence: CASSENRDNEQFF.

The chain carries TRBV9 and TRBJ1-2; possible D gene TRBD1, 5 bases. CDR3 length: 17 amino acids. Deletions cut 3 bases from V and 2 bases from J, with 20 bases between. From germline, CDR1 is SGDLS and CDR2 YYNGEE. Here the CDR3 reads CASSDRDRHLSNYGYTF. CDR3 nucleotide sequence: TGTGCCAGCAGCGACCGGGACCGACACCTATCGAACTATGGCTACACCTTC.

The CDR3 protein is CASSAAETGIRNIQYF. CDR3 DNA: TGTGCCAGCAGTGCGGCCGAGACAGGGATCAGAAACATTCAGTACTTC. V is TRBV2 and J is TRBJ2-4; 7 bases fit TRBD1. The CDR3 runs to 16 residues. The junction had 12 bases not matched to a gene; V was cut back by 4 bases and J by 6 bases. Per germline, CDR1 SNHLY and CDR2 FYNNEI. The whole variable domain, remainder taken from reference TRBV2 and TRBJ2-4, is EPEVTQTPSHQVTQMGQEVILRCVPISNHLYFYWYRQILGQKVEFLVSFYNNEISEKSEIFDDQFSVERPDGSNFTLKIRSTKLEDSAMYFCASSAAETGIRNIQYFGAGTRLSVL.

The J gene is TRBJ2-7, the V gene TRBV7-9, with 7 bases that match TRBD2. Germline V CDR1 and CDR2: SEHNR, FQNEAQ (reference sequence). The length of the CDR3 is 13 residues. After removal of 5 bases from V and 2 bases from J, the junction contained 3 bases not matched to a gene. CDR3 amino acids: CASSPSGPYEQYF. CDR3 sequence (DNA): TGTGCCAGCAGCCCTAGCGGTCCCTACGAGCAGTACTTC.

This rearrangement joins TRBV30 to TRBJ2-7; TRBD1 is a possible D gene (5 bases). Deletions cut 0 bases from V and 6 bases from J, with 15 bases between. The CDR3 runs to 14 residues. Germline assignment: CDR1 GTSNPN and CDR2 SVGIG (reference sequence). In nucleotides, the CDR3 is TGTGCCTGGAGTGTAAAGGGGCAGGGCGGCGAGCAGTACTTC. Protein product: CAWSVKGQGGEQYF.

The rearrangement joins TRBV18 to TRBJ2-7; 10 positions agree with TRBD1. V gave up 3 bases and J gave up 3 bases; unmatched junction bases: 2. This CDR3 has 14 amino acids. The germline CDR1 and CDR2 sequences are KGHSH and LQKENI. CDR3 bases: TGTGCCAGCTCACCTGGGACAGGGGACTACGAGCAGTACTTC. Protein: CASSPGTGDYEQYF.

This clone was found a few times. The genes are TRBV5-4 and TRBJ1-5; D not resolved. The V end lost 0 bases, the J end lost 6 bases, and 10 bases lay between the germline ends. The CDR3 contains 14 residues. Germline V CDR1 and CDR2: SGHNT, YYREEE (reference sequence). Here the CDR3 reads CASSLGGPGQPQHF. The CDR3 coding sequence is TGTGCCAGCAGCTTGGGAGGGCCGGGTCAGCCCCAGCATTTT.